This T cell receptor (beta chain) was sequenced in a study of neurological immune-mediated disorders. cDNA synthesis was performed by 5'RACE with 10-nucleotide random UMIs. TCRdb independently ran MiXCR on the 5' RACE reads; one entry per CDR3 protein. Seen here are 53,000 or so distinct CDR3 sequences, roughly 12% observed once, and the top ten hold around 11%. The germline V gene encodes CDR1 SGHDN and CDR2 FVKESK. V lost 1 base, J lost 11 bases, and 19 bases lay in between. The length of the CDR3 is 15 residues. With respect to this clonotype: The target antigen is unknown.

Study conclusions and caveats: Patients with HTLV-1-associated myelopathy showed the most TCR clonal expansion. Those with multiple sclerosis showed the least, falling below healthy controls. Among expanded clones, no CDR3 amino acid sequences were shared across subjects, a pattern suggesting private repertoires in all groups.

The starting material, 2 million PBMCs stored at -80 C, gave rise to the unsorted libraries. Sequenced sample: PBMCs. This chain connects TRBV14 to TRBJ2-3, with TRBD2 as a possible D gene (5 bases). The source is an older woman with HTLV-1-associated myelopathy (HAM/TSP). Here the CDR3 reads CASSQGGRIHNEQYF. The CDR3 DNA reads as TGTGCCAGCAGCCAAGGAGGGAGAATACACAATGAGCAGTATTTT.